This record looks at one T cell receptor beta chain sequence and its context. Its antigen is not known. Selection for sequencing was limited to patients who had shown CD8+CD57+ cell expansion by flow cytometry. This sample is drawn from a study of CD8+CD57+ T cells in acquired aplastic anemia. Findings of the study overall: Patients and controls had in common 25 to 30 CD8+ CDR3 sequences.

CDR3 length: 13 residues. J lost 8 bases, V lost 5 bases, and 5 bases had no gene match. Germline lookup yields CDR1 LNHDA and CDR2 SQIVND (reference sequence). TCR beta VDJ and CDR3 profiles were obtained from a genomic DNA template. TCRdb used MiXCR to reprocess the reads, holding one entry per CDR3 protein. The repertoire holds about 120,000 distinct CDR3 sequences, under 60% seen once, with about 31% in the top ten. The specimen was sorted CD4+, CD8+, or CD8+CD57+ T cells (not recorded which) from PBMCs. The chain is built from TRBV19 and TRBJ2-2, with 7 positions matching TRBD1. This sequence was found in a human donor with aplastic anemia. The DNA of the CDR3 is TGTGCCAGTAGTCCCGAGGACAGGGGGGAGCTGTTTTTT. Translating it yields CASSPEDRGELFF.